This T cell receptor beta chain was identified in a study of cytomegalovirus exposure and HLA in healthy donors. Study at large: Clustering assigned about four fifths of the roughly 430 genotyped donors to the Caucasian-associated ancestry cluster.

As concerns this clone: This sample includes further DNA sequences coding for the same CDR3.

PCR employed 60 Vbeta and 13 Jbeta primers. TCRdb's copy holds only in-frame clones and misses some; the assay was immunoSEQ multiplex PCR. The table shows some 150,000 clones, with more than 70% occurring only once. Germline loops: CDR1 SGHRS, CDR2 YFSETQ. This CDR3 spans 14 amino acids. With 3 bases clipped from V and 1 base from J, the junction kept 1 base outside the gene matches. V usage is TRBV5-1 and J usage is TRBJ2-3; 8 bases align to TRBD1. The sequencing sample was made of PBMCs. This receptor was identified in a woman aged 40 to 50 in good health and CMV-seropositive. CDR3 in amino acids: CASSSGQGTDTQYF. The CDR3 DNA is TGCGCCAGCAGCTCGGGACAGGGCACAGATACGCAGTATTTT.